This T cell receptor beta chain was identified in a study of T-cell reconstitution after alpha-beta-depleted transplantation in children (dated by TCRdb to the mid-2010s). Context from the whole study: T-cell immune reconstitution after TCRalphabeta/CD19-depleted allogeneic hematopoietic cell transplantation in children was quantitatively tracked in the study by means of TCR repertoire profiling.

The treatment or condition label corresponds to: allogeneic hematopoietic cell transplantation with graft depleted of TCRalphabeta T cells and CD19 B cells. The transplant recipients were children given TCRalphabeta/CD19-depleted allogeneic hematopoietic cell grafts. This clonotype was counted many times. Which antigen it targets is not known. Qualities for individual bases were not recorded, and no much larger clone is one base off. CDR1 and CDR2 were assigned from the germline V gene as SQVTM and ANQGSEA. Cut back by 6 bases and 3 bases, the V and J ends lie 18 bases apart. Counted from cysteine to phenylalanine, this CDR3 has 14 amino acids. The kept DNA is CDR3 alone, 42 bases in frame from the first base. General conclusions and limits of the study: Hyperexpanded clone frequencies declined over subsequent months; after one year, T-cell counts and TCRbeta diversity were mostly attributed to newly produced T cells. In some patients, the high TCRbeta diversity seen at day 60 was put down to recipient T cells and intrathymic progenitors that had survived conditioning. About two months after transplant, the apparently early recovery of alphabetaT-cell counts reportedly depended on just several hundred clones that had expanded rapidly and came from non-depleted graft cells.

Libraries came from PCR. Sequenced using an Illumina HiSeq 2500. To normalize quantification of the TCRbeta repertoire, the TCR libraries were built with molecular barcoding that relied on unique molecular identifiers. TCRdb itself trimmed the public reads at Q25 with fastp, ran MiXCR and retained productive beta chains. Each entry is one CDR3 protein sequence, shown with its most common DNA and genes. This sample lists fewer than 1 million distinct CDR3 sequences; about 15% were detected once. Roughly 4.8% of the sample is taken by the ten largest. The rearrangement joined TRBV29-1 to TRBJ2-7, and possibly TRBD2, on 6 matching bases. This clonotype originated in a male patient younger than 18 who had a stem cell transplant for acute lymphoblastic leukemia, so the T cells may come from the graft donor. The sample was PBMCs, mostly from graft donor cells, taken 360 days after TCRalphabeta/CD19-depleted stem cell transplant. The CDR3: CSVARGLRIYEQYF. The base sequence is TGCAGCGTCGCTAGGGGACTCCGGATCTACGAGCAGTACTTC.